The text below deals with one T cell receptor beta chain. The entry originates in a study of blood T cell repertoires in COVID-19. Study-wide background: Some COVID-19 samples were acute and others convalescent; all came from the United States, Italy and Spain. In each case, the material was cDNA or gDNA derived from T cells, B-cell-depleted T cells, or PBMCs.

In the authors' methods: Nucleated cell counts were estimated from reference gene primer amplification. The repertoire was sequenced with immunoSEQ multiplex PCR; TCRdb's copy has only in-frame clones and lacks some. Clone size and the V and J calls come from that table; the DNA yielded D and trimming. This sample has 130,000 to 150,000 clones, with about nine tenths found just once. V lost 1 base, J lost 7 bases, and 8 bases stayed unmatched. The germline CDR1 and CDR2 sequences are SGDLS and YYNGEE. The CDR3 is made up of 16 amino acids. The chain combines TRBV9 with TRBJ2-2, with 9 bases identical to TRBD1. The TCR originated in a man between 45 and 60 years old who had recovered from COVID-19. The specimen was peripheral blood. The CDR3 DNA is TGTGCCAGCAGCGTATCCGGGACAGGGTCGATCGGGGAGCTGTTTTTT. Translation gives CASSVSGTGSIGELFF.